This T cell receptor beta chain emerged from a study of blood T cell repertoires in COVID-19. TCRdb's table, derived via immunoSEQ multiplex PCR, lists solely in-frame clones and lacks some. The data contain roughly 190,000 clones, roughly 87% of them seen just once; the ten biggest clones take up around 8%. V dropped 7 bases and J dropped 1 base, with 13 bases sitting between them. CDR1 and CDR2 (germline): SQVTM, ANQGSEA. The CDR3 extends over 13 amino acids. V and J are TRBV29-1 and TRBJ2-5, with a tentative D call TRBD1 (5 bases). Input material: peripheral blood. This TCR derives from a woman in her fifties or sixties with COVID-19, enrolled during active disease. This CDR3 is CSAGLRVQETQYF. In nucleotides, the CDR3 is TGCAGCGCTGGGCTCAGGGTCCAAGAGACCCAGTACTTC.